The clone carrying this T cell receptor (beta chain) was counted at least ten times. The data are from a study of identical twins. TCRdb fed the 5' RACE reads into MiXCR, producing one record per CDR3 protein. Here the sample spans about 570,000 distinct CDR3 sequences, approximately 9.6% being singletons. These data also formed part of another study, on yellow fever vaccine responses in identical twins.

The TCR comes from a woman aged 18-29 years in good health. The sequenced sample was PBMCs.

The CDR3 DNA sequence: TGCAGTGCTAGATCGCGGGGTAGTTACGAGCAGTACTTC. Protein: CSARSRGSYEQYF. This chain links TRBV20-1 with TRBJ2-7; D may be TRBD2 (6 bases). Germline V gives CDR1 DFQATT, CDR2 SNEGSKA (reference sequence). V lost 2 bases and J 4 bases, leaving 12 bases between the germline ends. The CDR3 runs 13 residues.